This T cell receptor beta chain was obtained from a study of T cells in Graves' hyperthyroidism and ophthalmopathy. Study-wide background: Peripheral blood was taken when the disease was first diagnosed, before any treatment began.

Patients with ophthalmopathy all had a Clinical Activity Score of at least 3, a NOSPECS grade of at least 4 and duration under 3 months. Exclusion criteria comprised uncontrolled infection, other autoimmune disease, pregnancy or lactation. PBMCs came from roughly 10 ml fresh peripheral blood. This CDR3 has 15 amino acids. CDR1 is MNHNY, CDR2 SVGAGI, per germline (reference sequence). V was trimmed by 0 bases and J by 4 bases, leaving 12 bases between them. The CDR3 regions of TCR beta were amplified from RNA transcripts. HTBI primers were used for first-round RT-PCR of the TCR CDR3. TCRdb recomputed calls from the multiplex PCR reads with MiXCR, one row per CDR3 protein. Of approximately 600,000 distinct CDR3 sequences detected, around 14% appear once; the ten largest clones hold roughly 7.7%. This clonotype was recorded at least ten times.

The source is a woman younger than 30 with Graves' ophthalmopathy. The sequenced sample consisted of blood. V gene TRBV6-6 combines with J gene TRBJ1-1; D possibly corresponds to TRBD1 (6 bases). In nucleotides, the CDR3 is TGTGCCAGCAGTTACTCGACCTCAGGGGTCACTGAAGCTTTCTTT. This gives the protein CASSYSTSGVTEAFF.